A selection of T cell receptor beta chains follows, all from one sample in a study of cytomegalovirus exposure and HLA in healthy donors. Assay: immunoSEQ multiplex PCR; the TCRdb copy retains only in-frame clones and omits some. Here the sample spans about 140,000 clones, about 71% being singletons. The sample comprised PBMCs. These TCRs come from a woman aged 55-75 years in good health and CMV-seropositive. Each CDR3 is given with its conserved first and last residue. The D gene is left open where the match is weak. The size entry is marked missing in some rows and otherwise reads once, few, many or a size class.

V gene: TRBV6-5
J gene: TRBJ1-5
clone size: NA
D gene: NA
CDR3 DNA: TGTGCCAGCAGCCGTAGAACCAATCAGCCCCAGCATTTT
CDR3 protein: CASSRRTNQPQHF

V gene: TRBV5-1
J gene: TRBJ1-1
clone size: NA
D gene: TRBD1
CDR3 DNA: TGCGCCAGCAGCCAACAGCCACAGGGGATCGGGGCTGAAGCTTTCTTT
CDR3 protein: CASSQQPQGIGAEAFF

V gene: TRBV27
J gene: TRBJ1-4
clone size: NA
D gene: NA
CDR3 DNA: TGTGCCAGCCGAGTCGCAACTAATGAAAAACTGTTTTTT
CDR3 protein: CASRVATNEKLFF

V gene: TRBV10-3
J gene: TRBJ1-5
clone size: once
D gene: TRBD1
CDR3 DNA: TGTGCCATCAGTGAGTCGGGACAGTCAAATCAGCCCCAGCATTTT
CDR3 protein: CAISESGQSNQPQHF

V gene: TRBV5-1
J gene: TRBJ1-5
clone size: NA
D gene: NA
CDR3 DNA: TGCGCCAGCAGTTCGGGGGGCAATCAGCCCCAGCATTTT
CDR3 protein: CASSSGGNQPQHF

V gene: TRBV4-1
J gene: TRBJ2-1
clone size: NA
D gene: TRBD2
CDR3 DNA: TGCGCCAGCAGCCAAGATGGGGGACTAGCGGGTAATGAGCAGTTCTTC
CDR3 protein: CASSQDGGLAGNEQFF

V gene: TRBV7-6
J gene: TRBJ2-1
clone size: NA
D gene: TRBD2
CDR3 DNA: TGTGCCAGCAGCCTACGCAAGAGCGGGAGCTCCTACAATGAGCAGTTCTTC
CDR3 protein: CASSLRKSGSSYNEQFF

V gene: TRBV5-6
J gene: TRBJ1-4
clone size: few
D gene: TRBD1
CDR3 DNA: TGTGCCAGCAGCCAGACAGGGGGAGGTAATGAAAAACTGTTTTTT
CDR3 protein: CASSQTGGGNEKLFF

V gene: TRBV7-9
J gene: TRBJ1-2
clone size: NA
D gene: TRBD1
CDR3 DNA: TGTGCCAGCACCCCGACAGGGGCTAACTATGGCTACACCTTC
CDR3 protein: CASTPTGANYGYTF

V gene: TRBV11-2
J gene: TRBJ2-5
clone size: few
D gene: NA
CDR3 DNA: TGTGCCAGCAGCTTAGCACAGGGACCATGGGAGACCCAGTACTTC
CDR3 protein: CASSLAQGPWETQYF

V gene: TRBV7-2
J gene: TRBJ1-5
clone size: NA
D gene: TRBD1
CDR3 DNA: TGTGCCAGCAGGAAGACAGGGCTTAGCAATCAGCCCCAGCATTTT
CDR3 protein: CASRKTGLSNQPQHF

V gene: TRBV7-9
J gene: TRBJ2-3
clone size: once
D gene: TRBD2
CDR3 DNA: TGTGCCAGCTCCTGGACTAGCGCTAGCACAGATACGCAGTATTTT
CDR3 protein: CASSWTSASTDTQYF

V gene: TRBV2
J gene: TRBJ2-3
clone size: NA
D gene: NA
CDR3 DNA: TGTGCCAGCAGGGACCGGGACTTAAGTACAGATACGCAGTATTTT
CDR3 protein: CASRDRDLSTDTQYF

V gene: TRBV29-1
J gene: TRBJ2-3
clone size: NA
D gene: NA
CDR3 DNA: TGCAGCGTTGATATCTCCACAGATACGCAGTATTTT
CDR3 protein: CSVDISTDTQYF

V gene: TRBV30
J gene: TRBJ2-1
clone size: NA
D gene: NA
CDR3 DNA: TGTGCCTGGAGTGCCAAGCGGAGCTCCTACAATGAGCAGTTCTTC
CDR3 protein: CAWSAKRSSYNEQFF

V gene: TRBV28
J gene: TRBJ1-2
clone size: few
D gene: TRBD1
CDR3 DNA: TGTGCCAGCAGTTTAACTCCCGGACAGGGCGGCTATGGCTACACCTTC
CDR3 protein: CASSLTPGQGGYGYTF

V gene: TRBV6-6
J gene: TRBJ2-5
clone size: NA
D gene: TRBD1
CDR3 DNA: TGTGCCAGCAGAAATTCCGGGACAGGGAGGTTAGAGACCCAGTACTTC
CDR3 protein: CASRNSGTGRLETQYF

V gene: TRBV19
J gene: TRBJ2-3
clone size: few
D gene: NA
CDR3 DNA: TGTGCCAGTAGTAGGCAGAACACAGATACGCAGTATTTT
CDR3 protein: CASSRQNTDTQYF

V gene: TRBV7-9
J gene: TRBJ2-2
clone size: NA
D gene: TRBD2
CDR3 DNA: TGTGCCAGCAGCCCATTCCGACTAGCGGGAGGGGGCGGGGAGCTGTTTTTT
CDR3 protein: CASSPFRLAGGGGELFF

V gene: TRBV27
J gene: TRBJ2-6
clone size: NA
D gene: NA
CDR3 DNA: TGTGCCAGCAGTTTTATCAGGGGCTCTGGGGCCAACGTCCTGACTTTC
CDR3 protein: CASSFIRGSGANVLTF

V gene: TRBV5-1
J gene: TRBJ2-7
clone size: NA
D gene: NA
CDR3 DNA: TGCGCCAGCAGGTCCGGACCGGGAGTCGGCGAGCAGTACTTC
CDR3 protein: CASRSGPGVGEQYF

V gene: TRBV5-4
J gene: TRBJ2-3
clone size: few
D gene: TRBD2
CDR3 DNA: TGTGCCAGCAGACGGGGGGACCGAAGCACAGATACGCAGTATTTT
CDR3 protein: CASRRGDRSTDTQYF

V gene: TRBV18
J gene: TRBJ2-7
clone size: few
D gene: TRBD2
CDR3 DNA: TGTGCCAGCTCACCTTCAAGCGGGAGCTACGAGCAGTACTTC
CDR3 protein: CASSPSSGSYEQYF

V gene: TRBV15
J gene: TRBJ1-2
clone size: NA
D gene: NA
CDR3 DNA: TGTGCCACCAGCCCGATGGCGGGGGGTTTAGCCTATGGCTACACCTTC
CDR3 protein: CATSPMAGGLAYGYTF

V gene: TRBV7-8
J gene: TRBJ1-2
clone size: NA
D gene: NA
CDR3 DNA: TGTGCCAGCAGCTTCCGAGGGATAGGAGGCTACACCTTC
CDR3 protein: CASSFRGIGGYTF

V gene: TRBV30
J gene: TRBJ1-4
clone size: NA
D gene: NA
CDR3 DNA: TGTGCCTGGATGGCAGGCGGGAATGAAAAACTGTTTTTT
CDR3 protein: CAWMAGGNEKLFF

V gene: TRBV6-1
J gene: TRBJ1-2
clone size: few
D gene: NA
CDR3 DNA: TGTGCCAGCAGTCATACCGGTTCTAACTATGGCTACACCTTC
CDR3 protein: CASSHTGSNYGYTF

V gene: TRBV27
J gene: TRBJ2-2
clone size: NA
D gene: TRBD2
CDR3 DNA: TGTGCCAGCAGTTTACGACTAGCGGGAGTCGGGGAGCTGTTTTTT
CDR3 protein: CASSLRLAGVGELFF

V gene: TRBV28
J gene: TRBJ1-1
clone size: NA
D gene: NA
CDR3 DNA: TGTGCCAGCAGTCCCCTGGGGGGGCACACTGAAGCTTTCTTT
CDR3 protein: CASSPLGGHTEAFF

V gene: TRBV6-5
J gene: TRBJ2-7
clone size: NA
D gene: NA
CDR3 DNA: TGTGCCAGCAGTGGCGGCCCGCCCTACGAGCAGTACTTC
CDR3 protein: CASSGGPPYEQYF

V gene: TRBV7-8
J gene: TRBJ1-5
clone size: NA
D gene: NA
CDR3 DNA: TGTGCCAGCAGCCTGGACTCCGCAAATAGCAATCAGCCCCAGCATTTT
CDR3 protein: CASSLDSANSNQPQHF

V gene: TRBV9
J gene: TRBJ2-3
clone size: NA
D gene: NA
CDR3 DNA: TGTGCCAGCAGCGTGACCCGGGGTACGCAGTATTTT
CDR3 protein: CASSVTRGTQYF

V gene: TRBV9
J gene: TRBJ1-2
clone size: NA
D gene: NA
CDR3 DNA: TGTGCCAGCAGCCTCGACTTACGGTATAACTATGGCTACACCTTC
CDR3 protein: CASSLDLRYNYGYTF

V gene: TRBV19
J gene: TRBJ1-4
clone size: NA
D gene: NA
CDR3 DNA: TGTGCCAGTAGTCGTATTGCAACTAATGAAAAACTGTTTTTT
CDR3 protein: CASSRIATNEKLFF

V gene: TRBV5-1
J gene: TRBJ2-7
clone size: NA
D gene: TRBD1
CDR3 DNA: TGCGCCAGCAGCCGTACAGGGGAATCCTACGAGCAGTACTTC
CDR3 protein: CASSRTGESYEQYF

V gene: TRBV25-1
J gene: TRBJ1-1
clone size: NA
D gene: TRBD1
CDR3 DNA: TGTGCCAGCAGTTCTGGGACAGGGTTGGGAGCTTTCTTT
CDR3 protein: CASSSGTGLGAFF

V gene: TRBV5-1
J gene: TRBJ2-7
clone size: NA
D gene: NA
CDR3 DNA: TGCGCCAGCAGCCCTACGACAGCAGCCTACGAGCAGTACTTC
CDR3 protein: CASSPTTAAYEQYF

V gene: TRBV6-5
J gene: TRBJ1-4
clone size: NA
D gene: TRBD1
CDR3 DNA: TGTGCCAGCAGTTACTCGCCGGGACAGATTAGCGAAAAACTGTTTTTT
CDR3 protein: CASSYSPGQISEKLFF

V gene: TRBV27
J gene: TRBJ2-2
clone size: NA
D gene: TRBD1
CDR3 DNA: TGTGCCAGCAGTTACGGGCAGGGGGCTTGGAACACCGGGGAGCTGTTTTTT
CDR3 protein: CASSYGQGAWNTGELFF

V gene: TRBV6-5
J gene: TRBJ1-5
clone size: NA
D gene: NA
CDR3 DNA: TGTGCCAGCAGGCCGGGACTCAATAGCAATCAGCCCCAGCATTTT
CDR3 protein: CASRPGLNSNQPQHF

V gene: TRBV6-6
J gene: TRBJ1-2
clone size: NA
D gene: NA
CDR3 DNA: TGTGCCAGCAGTTACGGGGAGAACTATGGCTACACCTTC
CDR3 protein: CASSYGENYGYTF

V gene: TRBV4-1
J gene: TRBJ2-7
clone size: NA
D gene: NA
CDR3 DNA: TGCGCCAGCAGCCAAGCTACCTCAGGGGTGTCCTACGAGCAGTACTTC
CDR3 protein: CASSQATSGVSYEQYF

V gene: TRBV10-1
J gene: TRBJ2-2
clone size: NA
D gene: TRBD1
CDR3 DNA: TGCGCCAGCAGTGAGTTGAAGGGGGCCACCGGGGAGCTGTTTTTT
CDR3 protein: CASSELKGATGELFF

V gene: TRBV29-1
J gene: TRBJ1-5
clone size: NA
D gene: NA
CDR3 DNA: TGCAGCGTTGTCGAGAATAGCAATCAGCCCCAGCATTTT
CDR3 protein: CSVVENSNQPQHF

V gene: TRBV2
J gene: TRBJ2-2
clone size: NA
D gene: NA
CDR3 DNA: TGTGCCAGCAGTGAACGTGGCGTAGCCACCGGGGAGCTGTTTTTT
CDR3 protein: CASSERGVATGELFF

V gene: TRBV4-2
J gene: TRBJ2-1
clone size: few
D gene: NA
CDR3 DNA: TGTGCCAGCAGCCAAACAAGTTACAATGAGCAGTTCTTC
CDR3 protein: CASSQTSYNEQFF

V gene: TRBV27
J gene: TRBJ2-5
clone size: once
D gene: TRBD1
CDR3 DNA: TGTGCCAGCAGTTTCCAGGGGGCTGAACAAGAGACCCAGTACTTC
CDR3 protein: CASSFQGAEQETQYF

V gene: TRBV28
J gene: TRBJ1-4
clone size: NA
D gene: NA
CDR3 DNA: TGTGCCAGCAGTCTACGACAAGCTGAAAAACTGTTTTTT
CDR3 protein: CASSLRQAEKLFF

V gene: TRBV9
J gene: TRBJ1-3
clone size: few
D gene: TRBD1
CDR3 DNA: TGTGCCAGCAGCGTAAGGGACAGGGCACTCTCTGGAAACACCATATATTTT
CDR3 protein: CASSVRDRALSGNTIYF

V gene: TRBV19
J gene: TRBJ1-1
clone size: NA
D gene: TRBD1
CDR3 DNA: TGTGCCAGTACCACAAACAGGGGGCGAGCTTTCTTT
CDR3 protein: CASTTNRGRAFF

V gene: TRBV6-1
J gene: TRBJ1-2
clone size: NA
D gene: TRBD1
CDR3 DNA: TGTGCCAGCAGTACCTACAGGGGGCGAGGCTACACCTTC
CDR3 protein: CASSTYRGRGYTF

V gene: TRBV5-4
J gene: TRBJ2-1
clone size: NA
D gene: NA
CDR3 DNA: TGTGCCAGCAGCACGCCCCTAGAGACTGAGCAGTTCTTC
CDR3 protein: CASSTPLETEQFF

V gene: TRBV12-5
J gene: TRBJ1-2
clone size: NA
D gene: TRBD1
CDR3 DNA: TGTGCTAGTGCCAAAGGGACAGGGGAAGGTGGCTACACCTTC
CDR3 protein: CASAKGTGEGGYTF

V gene: TRBV10-3
J gene: TRBJ2-7
clone size: NA
D gene: NA
CDR3 DNA: TGTGCCATCAGTGCTGGGAGAGAACTCCGCGAGCAGTACTTC
CDR3 protein: CAISAGRELREQYF